The 9 T cell receptor beta chains reported below all come from one sample, sequenced in a study of vaccination and CD4 T cells after COVID-19. Treatment defined: roughly 10-day PBMC culture with coronavirus spike peptide pools or control peptides (ViraFEST assay). What these receptors recognize is not known. At the Johns Hopkins FTIC core, DNA taken from cultured CD4+ T cells was sequenced by way of the Oncomine TCR Beta short-read assay. TCRdb used MiXCR to reprocess the PCR reads, holding one entry per CDR3 protein. The data contain fewer than 15,000 distinct CDR3 sequences, about a third of them singletons. Sequenced input: CD4+ T cells from blood, cultured in vitro. These receptors came from a human donor who had recovered from COVID-19.

CDR3 coding DNA: TGTGCCAGCAGCAAAGGACGTGGAAGCCACAGGTTCTCGGTAATGGGTCAGCCCCAGCATTTT. Protein product: CASSKGRGSHRFSVMGQPQHF. V is TRBV21-1 and J is TRBJ1-5; the D call in the table, TRBD1, was not verified against the DNA. TRBV21-1 is labeled a pseudogene. This CDR3 is 21 amino acids long.

J is TRBJ1-1 and V is TRBV9; 9 bases are a match to TRBD1. Germline CDR1 and CDR2: SGDLS and YYNGEE. The CDR3 covers 15 residues. V gave up 3 bases and J gave up 4 bases; unmatched junction bases: 7. DNA of the CDR3: TGTGCCAGCAGCGCGTACAGGGGGCAAGGCACTGAAGCTTTCTTT. Amino acid sequence: CASSAYRGQGTEAFF.

This clonotype turned up a few times. CDR3 region: CASSGGLAGTPSTDTQYF. In DNA, the CDR3 is TGTGCCAGTAGCGGTGGGCTAGCGGGAACTCCCTCCACAGATACGCAGTATTTT. The V call is TRBV19, the J call TRBJ2-3, with 9 bases lining up with TRBD2. The germline gives CDR1 LNHDA, CDR2 SQIVND (reference sequence). The CDR3 is made up of 18 amino acids. J lost 2 bases, V lost 6 bases, and 15 bases had no gene match.

The V call is TRBV6-1, the J call TRBJ2-1, with TRBD2 as a possible D gene (5 bases). V was pared by 3 bases and J by 1 base, with 13 bases between. CDR3 length: 16 amino acids. Looked up from germline, CDR1 is MNHNS and CDR2 is SASEGT. Written as DNA, the CDR3 is TGTGCCAGCAGTGACCCTGGACTGTTTTCCTACAATGAGCAGTTCTTC. Its translation: CASSDPGLFSYNEQFF.

In this sample, this clonotype turned up a few times. The chain recombines TRBV19 with TRBJ2-2; no clear D. CDR3 length: 14 residues. Germline V gene lookup returns CDR1 LNHDA and CDR2 SQIVND (reference sequence). Trimming left V 7 bases short and J 4 bases short, with 13 bases between. CDR3 amino acids: CASMGNPGTGELFF. In DNA form, the CDR3 reads TGTGCCAGTATGGGTAATCCAGGCACCGGGGAGCTGTTTTTT.

The V call is TRBV28, the J call TRBJ2-6; TRBD1 matches 9 bases. Germline V gene lookup returns CDR1 MDHEN and CDR2 SYDVKM. Trimming took 6 bases from V and 2 from J; bases not matched to a gene: 5. This CDR3 is built from 16 residues. CDR3 in amino acids: CASSHRTGAGANVLTF. DNA for the CDR3: TGTGCCAGCAGCCATCGGACAGGGGCTGGGGCCAACGTCCTGACTTTC.

The chain combines TRBV6-5 with TRBJ2-3; D is uncertain. Trimming took 0 bases from V and 2 from J, leaving 15 bases between them. This CDR3 has 17 residues. Per germline, CDR1 MNHEY and CDR2 SVGAGI. Written as DNA, the CDR3 is TGTGCCAGCAGTTACTCGAAACTTAGTGGGAACACAGATACGCAGTATTTT. This encodes CASSYSKLSGNTDTQYF.

This clonotype was recorded a few times. CDR3 region: CSARYGRSDNEQFF. The DNA for the CDR3 is TGCAGTGCTAGATACGGGAGATCGGACAATGAGCAGTTCTTC. The chain is built from TRBV20-1 and TRBJ2-1, with TRBD2 as a possible D gene (6 bases). The CDR3 loop spans 14 amino acids. Trimming pared 2 bases from V and 5 bases from J, leaving 13 bases between. Germline V gene lookup returns CDR1 DFQATT and CDR2 SNEGSKA (reference sequence).

This clonotype was seen only a few times. The V call is TRBV7-2, the J call TRBJ2-2, with 7 bases identical to TRBD2. The CDR3 sequence is 17 residues long. Germline V gene lookup returns CDR1 SGHTA and CDR2 FQGNSA. The V gene end was trimmed by 2 bases and the J gene end by 5 bases; junction bases not matched to a gene: 11. CDR3 residues: CASSLSRLARRTGELFF. The CDR3 nucleotides are TGTGCCAGCAGCTTATCACGACTAGCCCGACGAACCGGGGAGCTGTTTTTT.